The source of this T cell receptor beta chain is a study of metastatic and nonmetastatic thyroid tumors. On the study more broadly: Comparative analysis of repertoires was undertaken across blood and tumor or nodule tissue obtained from malignant and benign thyroid patients.

This clone qualifies as medium-sized. Its matching antigen is unknown. TCRdb re-called the PCR reads via MiXCR. Among some 25,000 clones listed, around 20% were seen once. Broader study findings: In blood and tumor, TCR beta diversity was reportedly significantly higher in malignant thyroid tumors than in benign nodules.

Patients had received no treatment of any kind before thyroid surgery. This clonotype was obtained from a male donor with papillary thyroid cancer or a benign thyroid nodule (not recorded which). Some clones in this sample may be carry-over from other donors' samples. Sequencing was done on a sample of blood.

CDR3 bases: TGTGCCAGCAGTTACGGACAGGGATACTACGAGCAGTACTTC. This sequence encodes CASSYGQGYYEQYF. V gene TRBV6-5 combines with J gene TRBJ2-7; 8 nucleotides align to TRBD1. Germline CDR1 MNHEY, CDR2 SVGAGI. The CDR3 totals 14 residues. The ends lost 2 bases at V and 3 bases at J; junction bases unmatched: 3.